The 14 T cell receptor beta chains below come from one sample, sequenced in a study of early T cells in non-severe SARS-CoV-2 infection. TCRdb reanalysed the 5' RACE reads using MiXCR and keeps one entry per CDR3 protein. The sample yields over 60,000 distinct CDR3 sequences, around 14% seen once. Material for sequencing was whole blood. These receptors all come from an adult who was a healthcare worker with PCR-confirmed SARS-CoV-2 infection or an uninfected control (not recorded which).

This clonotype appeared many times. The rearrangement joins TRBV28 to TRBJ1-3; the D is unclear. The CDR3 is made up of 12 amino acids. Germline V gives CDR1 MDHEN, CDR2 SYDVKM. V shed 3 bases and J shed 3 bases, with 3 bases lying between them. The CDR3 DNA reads TGTGCCAGCAGTTTTGGTGGAAACACCATATATTTT. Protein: CASSFGGNTIYF.

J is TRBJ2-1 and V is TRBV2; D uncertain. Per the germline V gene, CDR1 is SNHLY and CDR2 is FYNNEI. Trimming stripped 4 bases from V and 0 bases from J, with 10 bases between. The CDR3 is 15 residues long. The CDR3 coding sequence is TGTGCCAGCAGTGTCCGTACAGTCTCCTACAATGAGCAGTTCTTC. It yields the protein CASSVRTVSYNEQFF.

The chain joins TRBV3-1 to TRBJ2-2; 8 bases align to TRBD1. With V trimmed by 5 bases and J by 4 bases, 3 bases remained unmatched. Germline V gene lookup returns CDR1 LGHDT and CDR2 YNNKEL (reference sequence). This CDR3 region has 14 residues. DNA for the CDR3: TGTGCCAGCAGCTGGGGACAGGCCACCGGGGAGCTGTTTTTT. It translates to CASSWGQATGELFF.

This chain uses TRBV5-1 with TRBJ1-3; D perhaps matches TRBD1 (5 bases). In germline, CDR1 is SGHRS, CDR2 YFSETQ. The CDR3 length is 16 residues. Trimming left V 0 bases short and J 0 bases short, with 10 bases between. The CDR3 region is CASSLAGASSGNTIYF. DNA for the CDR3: TGCGCCAGCAGCTTGGCCGGGGCTTCCTCTGGAAACACCATATATTTT.

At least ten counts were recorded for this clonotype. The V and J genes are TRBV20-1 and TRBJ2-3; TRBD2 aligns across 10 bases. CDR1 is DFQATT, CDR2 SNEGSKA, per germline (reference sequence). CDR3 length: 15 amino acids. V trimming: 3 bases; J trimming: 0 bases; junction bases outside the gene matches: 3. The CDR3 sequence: CSASWTSGSTDTQYF. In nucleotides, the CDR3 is TGCAGTGCTAGCTGGACTAGCGGTAGCACAGATACGCAGTATTTT.

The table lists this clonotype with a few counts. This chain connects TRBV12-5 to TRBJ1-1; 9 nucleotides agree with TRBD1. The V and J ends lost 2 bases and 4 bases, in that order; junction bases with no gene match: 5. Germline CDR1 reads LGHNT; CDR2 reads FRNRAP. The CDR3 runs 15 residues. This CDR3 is CASGLSDRGGTEAFF. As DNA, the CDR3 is TGTGCTAGTGGTTTGTCAGACAGGGGGGGCACTGAAGCTTTCTTT.

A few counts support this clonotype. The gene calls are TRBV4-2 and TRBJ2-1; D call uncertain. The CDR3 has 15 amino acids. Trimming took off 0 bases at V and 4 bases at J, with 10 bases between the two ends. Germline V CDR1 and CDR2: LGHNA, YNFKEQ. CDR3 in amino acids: CASSQEQGEYNEQFF. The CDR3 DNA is TGTGCCAGCAGCCAAGAACAAGGCGAATACAATGAGCAGTTCTTC.

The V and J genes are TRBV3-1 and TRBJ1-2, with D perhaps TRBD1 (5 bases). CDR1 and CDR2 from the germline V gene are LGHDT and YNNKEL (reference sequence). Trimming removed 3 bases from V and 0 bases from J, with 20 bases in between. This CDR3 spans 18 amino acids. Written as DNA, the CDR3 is TGTGCCAGCAGCCACTACCGGGACCCTCGTAGTACTAACTATGGCTACACCTTC. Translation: CASSHYRDPRSTNYGYTF.

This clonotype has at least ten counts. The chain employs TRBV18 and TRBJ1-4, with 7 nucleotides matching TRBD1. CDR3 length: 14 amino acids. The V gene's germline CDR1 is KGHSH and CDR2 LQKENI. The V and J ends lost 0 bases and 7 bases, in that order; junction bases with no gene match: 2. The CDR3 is CASSPPNRGEKLFF. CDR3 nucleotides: TGTGCCAGCTCACCACCGAACAGGGGTGAAAAACTGTTTTTT.

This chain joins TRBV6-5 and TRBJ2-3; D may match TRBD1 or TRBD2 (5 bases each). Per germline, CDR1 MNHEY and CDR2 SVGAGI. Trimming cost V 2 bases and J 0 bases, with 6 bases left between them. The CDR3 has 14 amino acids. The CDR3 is CASSYRGSTDTQYF. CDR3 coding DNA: TGTGCCAGCAGTTACCGGGGCAGCACAGATACGCAGTATTTT.

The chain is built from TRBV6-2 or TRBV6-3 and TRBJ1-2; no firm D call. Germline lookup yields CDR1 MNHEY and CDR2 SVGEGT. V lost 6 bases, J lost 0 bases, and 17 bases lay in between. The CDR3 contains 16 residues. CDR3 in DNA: TGTGCCAGCAGCTCGCCTCAAACGGAAGCTAACTATGGCTACACCTTC. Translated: CASSSPQTEANYGYTF.

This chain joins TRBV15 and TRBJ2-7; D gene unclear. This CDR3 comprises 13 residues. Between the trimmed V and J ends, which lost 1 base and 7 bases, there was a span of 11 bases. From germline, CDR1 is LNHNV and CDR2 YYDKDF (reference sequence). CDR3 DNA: TGTGCCACCAGCAGAGTACCGGTTTCGGAGCAGTACTTC. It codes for CATSRVPVSEQYF.

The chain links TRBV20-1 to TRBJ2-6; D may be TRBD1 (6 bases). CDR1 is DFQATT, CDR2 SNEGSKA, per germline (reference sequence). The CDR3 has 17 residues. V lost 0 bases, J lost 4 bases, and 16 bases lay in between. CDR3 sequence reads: CSARDLRTGRGANVLTF. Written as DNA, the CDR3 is TGCAGTGCTAGAGATTTGAGAACAGGGCGCGGGGCCAACGTCCTGACTTTC.

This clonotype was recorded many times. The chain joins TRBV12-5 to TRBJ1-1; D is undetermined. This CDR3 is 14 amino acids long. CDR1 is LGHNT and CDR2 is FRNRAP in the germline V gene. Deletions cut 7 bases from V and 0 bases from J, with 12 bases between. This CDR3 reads CASASPVVNTEAFF. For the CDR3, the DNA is TGTGCTAGTGCCTCCCCGGTAGTGAACACTGAAGCTTTCTTT.